This record covers a single TCR beta chain. In germline, CDR1 is SGHTA, CDR2 FQGNSA. CDR3 length: 16 amino acids. V lost 4 bases and J lost 6, with 18 bases in between. This entry is derived from a study of T cells after yellow fever vaccination. TCRdb recomputed calls from the 5' RACE reads with MiXCR, one row per CDR3 protein. The sample has a few hundred thousand distinct CDR3 sequences, less than 20% seen once. Sequenced here: PBMCs, sampled around 5 days after the first yellow fever vaccination. This chain uses TRBV7-2 with TRBJ2-2; D is perhaps TRBD1 or TRBD2 (6 bases each). The receptor was derived from a man younger than 30 who received the YFV17D yellow fever vaccine. The CDR3 loop is CASSYLGQGGSGELFF. CDR3 nucleotide sequence: TGTGCCAGCAGCTACCTCGGGCAAGGGGGGTCCGGGGAGCTGTTTTTT.